Listed here are 18 T cell receptor beta chains from one sample, sequenced in a study of blood T cell repertoires in COVID-19. Profiling relied on immunoSEQ multiplex PCR, and the TCRdb table lists in-frame clones only, not all of them. The sample holds approximately 160,000 clones, almost 85% seen once. Specimen: peripheral blood. The receptors here all came from a man younger than 35 with active or convalescent COVID-19.

The chain joins TRBV6-6 to TRBJ2-7; possibly TRBD1 for D (6 bases). In germline, CDR1 is MNHNY, CDR2 SVGAGI (reference sequence). CDR3 length: 12 residues. V was cut by 5 bases and J by 3 bases, with 8 bases left in between. In nucleotides, the CDR3 is TGTGCCAGCAGTCCAGGGGACTACGAGCAGTACTTC. It translates to CASSPGDYEQYF.

This chain uses TRBV4-2 with TRBJ2-3, with 7 nucleotides matching TRBD2. Germline V CDR1 and CDR2: LGHNA, YNFKEQ. This CDR3 has 17 amino acids. J was trimmed by 3 bases and V by 2 bases; bases with no gene match: 11. CDR3 sequence: CASSQTQRGEFTDTQYF. CDR3 nucleotide sequence: TGTGCCAGCAGCCAAACGCAGCGGGGAGAATTTACAGATACGCAGTATTTT.

V usage is TRBV27 and J usage is TRBJ2-7; possibly TRBD1 for D (6 bases). The germline V gene encodes CDR1 MNHEY and CDR2 SMNVEV (reference sequence). Trimming stripped 7 bases from V and 2 bases from J, with 21 bases between. The CDR3 runs to 16 residues. In DNA form, the CDR3 reads TGTGCCAGCACCACCTCCCCGACAGGACCCCCCTACGAGCAGTACTTC. Protein product: CASTTSPTGPPYEQYF.

This sequence joins TRBV19 and TRBJ2-7; D is perhaps TRBD2 (6 bases). Germline assignment: CDR1 LNHDA and CDR2 SQIVND (reference sequence). V lost 3 bases and J lost 7, with 19 bases in between. The CDR3 is 15 residues long. This CDR3 reads CASSILGEAAGEQYF. In DNA, the CDR3 is TGTGCCAGTAGTATCTTGGGGGAGGCCGCGGGAGAGCAGTACTTC.

The V gene is TRBV5-1, the J gene TRBJ2-5, with 8 bases lining up with TRBD1. Germline V CDR1 and CDR2: SGHRS, YFSETQ. The CDR3 extends over 14 amino acids. The trim removed 4 bases at V and 4 bases at J, leaving 6 bases unmatched. The CDR3 DNA reads as TGCGCCAGCAGCCTCCTAGACAGGGGAGAGACCCAGTACTTC. Encoded protein: CASSLLDRGETQYF.

This chain connects TRBV6-5 to TRBJ2-1; D perhaps matches TRBD2 (6 bases). Germline CDR1 is MNHEY and CDR2 is SVGAGI. Trimming stripped 6 bases from V and 3 bases from J, with 12 bases between. The CDR3 consists of 14 residues. The CDR3 loop is CASSSRGHYNEQFF. The CDR3 DNA follows: TGTGCCAGCAGCTCGCGGGGCCACTACAATGAGCAGTTCTTC.

The chain recombines TRBV6-4 with TRBJ2-3; D possibly corresponds to TRBD2 (7 bases). This CDR3 comprises 14 residues. Between the trimmed V and J ends, which lost 3 bases and 3 bases, there was a span of 10 bases. Germline CDR1 and CDR2: MRHNA and SNTAGT. The CDR3 protein is CASSEGGGTDTQYF. The CDR3 DNA follows: TGTGCCAGCAGTGAAGGGGGGGGAACAGATACGCAGTATTTT.

This clone was counted only a few times. This rearrangement joins TRBV30 to TRBJ1-4, with TRBD1 as a possible D gene (5 bases). CDR3 length: 16 residues. Trimming stripped 1 base from V and 3 bases from J, with 15 bases between. Looked up from germline, CDR1 is GTSNPN and CDR2 is SVGIG (reference sequence). CDR3 sequence (DNA): TGTGCCTGGAGTGCCTTAAAGCGGGGGGCTAATGAAAAACTGTTTTTT. Amino acids: CAWSALKRGANEKLFF. The full variable domain, its missing parts supplied by reference TRBV30 and TRBJ1-4, is SQTIHQWPATLVQPVGSPLSLECTVEGTSNPNLYWYRQAAGRGLQLLFYSVGIGQISSEVPQNLSASRPQDRQFILSSKKLLLSDSGFYLCAWSALKRGANEKLFFGSGTQLSVL.

The CDR3 region is CASGGVRGGYNEQFF. CDR3 bases: TGTGCCAGCGGGGGGGTTAGGGGCGGCTACAATGAGCAGTTCTTC. The chain links TRBV6-5 to TRBJ2-1, with 7 nucleotides matching TRBD2. The CDR3 consists of 15 residues. V trimming: 8 bases; J trimming: 3 bases; junction bases outside the gene matches: 10. CDR1 is MNHEY and CDR2 is SVGAGI in the germline V gene.

V gene TRBV6-1 combines with J gene TRBJ2-7, with 10 bases identical to TRBD2. CDR1 MNHNS and CDR2 SASEGT come from the germline V gene. This CDR3 spans 17 amino acids. After removal of 0 bases from V and 3 bases from J, the junction contained 8 bases not matched to a gene. The CDR3 reads CASSEARSGRANYEQYF. In DNA, the CDR3 is TGTGCCAGCAGTGAAGCGCGGAGCGGGAGGGCGAACTACGAGCAGTACTTC.

V and J are TRBV6-6 and TRBJ2-5, with TRBD1 as a possible D gene (6 bases). The CDR3 is 14 amino acids. V lost 4 bases, J lost 5 bases, and 14 bases lay in between. Germline-derived CDR1 and CDR2 are MNHNY and SVGAGI (reference sequence). The CDR3 sequence is CASSFQGFRETQYF. The DNA of the CDR3 is TGTGCCAGCAGTTTCCAGGGGTTTCGGGAGACCCAGTACTTC.

The chain carries TRBV29-1 and TRBJ2-7; a weak D match, TRBD1 (6 bases). This CDR3 is 11 amino acids long. The V gene lost 6 bases and the J gene lost 2 bases, with 8 bases spanning the gap. Per germline, CDR1 SQVTM and CDR2 ANQGSEA. The CDR3 DNA reads as TGCAGCGTACAGGGAACCTACGAGCAGTACTTC. Its translation is CSVQGTYEQYF.

Concerning this clone itself: A much more abundant neighbour one base away suggests this may be a read error. This rearrangement joins TRBV27 to TRBJ1-5, with a weak D call TRBD1 (6 bases). Between the trimmed V and J ends, which lost 3 bases and 0 bases, there was a span of 12 bases. The V gene's germline CDR1 is MNHEY and CDR2 SMNVEV (reference sequence). The CDR3 is 16 residues long. CDR3 in amino acids: CASSFSGTYSNQPQHF. Written as DNA, the CDR3 is TGTGCCAGCAGTTTTTCGGGGACATATAGCAATCAGCCCCAGCATTTT.

This rearrangement joins TRBV11-3 to TRBJ1-6; unclear D gene. Trimming stripped 0 bases from V and 10 bases from J, with 7 bases between. CDR3 length equals 13 residues. The germline V gene encodes CDR1 SGHNT and CDR2 YENEEA. CDR3 residues: CASSLDPGSPLHF. CDR3 DNA sequence: TGTGCCAGCAGCTTAGATCCGGGATCACCCCTCCACTTT.

The chain couples TRBV30 to TRBJ1-3; no definite D call. The germline V gene has CDR1 GTSNPN and CDR2 SVGIG (reference sequence). The CDR3 extends over 13 amino acids. V lost 5 bases, J lost 4 bases, and 12 bases lay in between. For the CDR3, the DNA is TGTGCCTGGTCGCCCAGCGGGGGAAACACCATATATTTT. This gives the protein CAWSPSGGNTIYF.

This sequence joins TRBV6-2 or TRBV6-3 and TRBJ2-7, with 9 bases that match TRBD1. J lost 5 bases, V lost 6 bases, and 11 bases had no gene match. The length of the CDR3 is 15 residues. CDR1 MNHEY and CDR2 SVGEGT come from the germline V gene. This CDR3 reads CASSASGQGSDEQYF. CDR3 nucleotide sequence: TGTGCCAGCAGCGCTTCGGGACAGGGTTCGGACGAGCAGTACTTC.

This clone was counted between two and nine times. V and J are TRBV5-4 and TRBJ2-7, with 7 bases that match TRBD1. V shed 4 bases, J shed 4 bases, and the junction held 11 bases outside the gene matches. Germline values: CDR1 SGHNT, CDR2 YYREEE (reference sequence). This CDR3 contains 15 residues. The CDR3 DNA follows: TGTGCCAGCAGCCCACCGGGACAGAGTTTGTACGAGCAGTACTTC. Encoded protein: CASSPPGQSLYEQYF.

The V gene is TRBV6-1, the J gene TRBJ2-1; weak D call: TRBD2 (5 bases). There are 14 residues in the CDR3. CDR1 is MNHNS, CDR2 SASEGT, per germline. V dropped 3 bases and J dropped 0 bases, with 6 bases sitting between them. This CDR3 reads CASSESGSYNEQFF. The CDR3 region has the DNA TGTGCCAGCAGTGAGAGCGGCTCCTACAATGAGCAGTTCTTC.